The rows below give T cell receptor beta chains drawn from one sample of a study of human T cells and chemical hapten exposure. MiXCR, run by TCRdb on the RACE reads, gives a single entry per CDR3 protein. The table shows a few hundred thousand distinct CDR3 sequences, with 4.8% occurring only once. The sample here was whole blood, taken in connection with sensitization to the hapten diphenylcyclopropenone (DPC). The source of these receptors is a woman in her fifties or sixties with alopecia areata. Some clones in this sample may be carry-over from other donors' samples. CDR3s include the opening cysteine and the closing phenylalanine or tryptophan. Each record gives: V gene, CDR3 protein.

v_call: TRBV27
cdr3_aa: CASSHFPSGTDTQYF

v_call: TRBV4-1
cdr3_aa: CASSQDPGSGPEKLFF

v_call: TRBV3-1
cdr3_aa: CASSQDAGGWADTQYF

v_call: TRBV7-9
cdr3_aa: CASSLRTGKINEQYF

v_call: TRBV4-2
cdr3_aa: CASSQDPIAGQQETQYF

v_call: TRBV4-3
cdr3_aa: CASSQFTEPSTDTQYF

v_call: TRBV2
cdr3_aa: CASSEARLWKNTEAFF

v_call: TRBV7-8
cdr3_aa: CASSLNTRGGIIHF

v_call: TRBV7-9
cdr3_aa: CASSQTGGPYNEQFF

v_call: TRBV20-1
cdr3_aa: CSANGPPSYEQYF

v_call: TRBV29-1
cdr3_aa: CSVRTGSYNEQFF

v_call: TRBV20-1
cdr3_aa: CSARAPRGYEQYF

v_call: TRBV18
cdr3_aa: CASSPLGQGVQETQYF

v_call: TRBV7-9
cdr3_aa: CASRWNIGQGEGYTF

v_call: TRBV19
cdr3_aa: CASSIDASDTGELFF

v_call: TRBV19
cdr3_aa: CASSLEGGKNIQYF

v_call: TRBV20-1
cdr3_aa: CSVRAVRGTEAFF

v_call: TRBV6-2/TRBV6-3
cdr3_aa: CASSFASNEQYF

v_call: TRBV5-4
cdr3_aa: CASSLRGRNEQFF

v_call: TRBV18
cdr3_aa: CASSLQQGDEQYF

v_call: TRBV5-1
cdr3_aa: CASSFLAGGQQETQYF

v_call: TRBV20-1
cdr3_aa: CSGVAGGSNVLTF

v_call: TRBV10-2
cdr3_aa: CASSETGRVSNQPQHF

v_call: TRBV20-1
cdr3_aa: CSARKGSQPQHF

v_call: TRBV6-6
cdr3_aa: CASSPAGTDTQYF

v_call: TRBV20-1
cdr3_aa: CSARAGTGTNSPLHF

v_call: TRBV24-1
cdr3_aa: CATQGAGANVLTF

v_call: TRBV7-2
cdr3_aa: CASSLGGLAGYTDTQYF

v_call: TRBV7-2
cdr3_aa: CASSPQTLANYGYTF

v_call: TRBV12-3/TRBV12-4
cdr3_aa: CASSLWGSMNTGELFF

v_call: TRBV7-6
cdr3_aa: CASLPGETDTQYF

v_call: TRBV3-1
cdr3_aa: CASSPDVGQPQHF

v_call: TRBV20-1
cdr3_aa: CSAREGSSSGYTF

v_call: TRBV21-1
cdr3_aa: CASSPRPPDSNQPQHF

v_call: TRBV10-3
cdr3_aa: CAISGPQGPPDTQYF

v_call: TRBV20-1
cdr3_aa: CSASSGSYNEQFF

v_call: TRBV13
cdr3_aa: CASSLEASMEYGYTF

v_call: TRBV11-2
cdr3_aa: CASSPSGAGGTGPQYF

v_call: TRBV20-1
cdr3_aa: CSAGQLQGADEQYF

v_call: TRBV12-3/TRBV12-4
cdr3_aa: CASRPSMNTEAFF